These T cell receptor beta chains were read from a single sample in a study of OX40 agonist ivuxolimab in advanced cancers. The repertoire was sequenced with immunoSEQ multiplex PCR; TCRdb's copy has only in-frame clones and lacks some. The sample holds about 84,000 clones, approximately 84% seen once. The sample was CD4+ or CD8+ T cells sorted from blood, taken in a trial of the OX40 agonist ivuxolimab. The source of these receptors is an adult with an advanced solid tumor such as melanoma, head and neck, liver or kidney cancer. Each CDR3 is given with its conserved first and last residue. The order of the fields is J gene, CDR3 length, V gene, D gene, clone size, CDR3 DNA, CDR3 protein. A D gene is named only where the DNA matches it firmly. Clone size is given for some rows only: seen once, a few or many times, or a class if the clone is expanded.

J gene: TRBJ2-1
CDR3 length: 15
V gene: TRBV7-9
D gene: TRBD1
clone size: NA
CDR3 DNA: TGTGCCAGCAGCTCGGACAGGGGGATCCACAATGAGCAGTTCTTC
CDR3 protein: CASSSDRGIHNEQFF

J gene: TRBJ1-4
CDR3 length: 14
V gene: TRBV2
D gene: NA
clone size: NA
CDR3 DNA: TGTGCCAGCTTCGAATCGGGTTCTAATGAAAAACTGTTTTTT
CDR3 protein: CASFESGSNEKLFF

J gene: TRBJ1-1
CDR3 length: 15
V gene: TRBV10-3
D gene: NA
clone size: few
CDR3 DNA: TGTGCCATCAGATCGGGTGGGGGGGAGAACACTGAAGCTTTCTTT
CDR3 protein: CAIRSGGGENTEAFF

J gene: TRBJ1-1
CDR3 length: 13
V gene: TRBV10-3
D gene: NA
clone size: few
CDR3 DNA: TGTGCCATCAGTGTTTCCGAGGAGACTGAAGCTTTCTTT
CDR3 protein: CAISVSEETEAFF

J gene: TRBJ1-5
CDR3 length: 19
V gene: TRBV4-1
D gene: TRBD1
clone size: NA
CDR3 DNA: TGCGCCAGCAGCCAAGAAAAGGCAGGGGGCAGGGCTGGCAATCAGCCCCAGCATTTT
CDR3 protein: CASSQEKAGGRAGNQPQHF

J gene: TRBJ2-2
CDR3 length: 16
V gene: TRBV18
D gene: NA
clone size: NA
CDR3 DNA: TGTGCCAGCTCACCCCTCCCTCCCGATAACACCGGGGAGCTGTTTTTT
CDR3 protein: CASSPLPPDNTGELFF

J gene: TRBJ2-3
CDR3 length: 11
V gene: TRBV9
D gene: NA
clone size: NA
CDR3 DNA: TGTGCCAGCAGCTTCACAGATACGCAGTATTTT
CDR3 protein: CASSFTDTQYF

J gene: TRBJ1-2
CDR3 length: 15
V gene: TRBV5-5
D gene: NA
clone size: NA
CDR3 DNA: TGTGCCAGCAGCTTGGACGGGGGGGCTAACTATGGCTACACCTTC
CDR3 protein: CASSLDGGANYGYTF

J gene: TRBJ1-3
CDR3 length: 16
V gene: TRBV7-2
D gene: NA
clone size: NA
CDR3 DNA: TGTGCCAGCAGCTCAGTCAAGTTGATCGCTGGAAACACCATATATTTT
CDR3 protein: CASSSVKLIAGNTIYF

J gene: TRBJ2-3
CDR3 length: 16
V gene: TRBV4-3
D gene: NA
clone size: NA
CDR3 DNA: TGCGCCAGCGCCCGGACACCCGATAAACCCACAGATACGCAGTATTTT
CDR3 protein: CASARTPDKPTDTQYF

J gene: TRBJ2-5
CDR3 length: 13
V gene: TRBV6-5
D gene: TRBD2
clone size: NA
CDR3 DNA: TGTGCCAGCAGTCGGGGGGGCGCGGAGACCCAGTACTTC
CDR3 protein: CASSRGGAETQYF

J gene: TRBJ2-3
CDR3 length: 16
V gene: TRBV10-1
D gene: NA
clone size: once
CDR3 DNA: TGCGCCAGCAGTGAGTCGCGGGCTAGCCGCCCAGATACGCAGTATTTT
CDR3 protein: CASSESRASRPDTQYF

J gene: TRBJ1-2
CDR3 length: 17
V gene: TRBV5-1
D gene: NA
clone size: NA
CDR3 DNA: TGCGCCAGCAGCACAGGGACCGAGTCGGGTGATAACTATGGCTACACCTTC
CDR3 protein: CASSTGTESGDNYGYTF

J gene: TRBJ2-1
CDR3 length: 14
V gene: TRBV5-1
D gene: TRBD1
clone size: NA
CDR3 DNA: TGCGCCAGCAGTTATTTACAGGGGGGCAATGAGCAGTTCTTC
CDR3 protein: CASSYLQGGNEQFF

J gene: TRBJ1-3
CDR3 length: 16
V gene: TRBV19
D gene: TRBD1
clone size: few
CDR3 DNA: TGTGCCAGTAGTAGGCCCCAGGGGGCTTCTGGAAACACCATATATTTT
CDR3 protein: CASSRPQGASGNTIYF

J gene: TRBJ2-7
CDR3 length: 15
V gene: TRBV18
D gene: TRBD1
clone size: NA
CDR3 DNA: TGTGCCAGCTCACCGCCGGGACAGGCTACCGACGAGCAGTACTTC
CDR3 protein: CASSPPGQATDEQYF

J gene: TRBJ2-5
CDR3 length: 13
V gene: TRBV2
D gene: TRBD1
clone size: NA
CDR3 DNA: TGTGCCAGCAGCAGGGACAGGGTAGAGACCCAGTACTTC
CDR3 protein: CASSRDRVETQYF

J gene: TRBJ2-5
CDR3 length: 16
V gene: TRBV19
D gene: TRBD2
clone size: NA
CDR3 DNA: TGTGCCAGTAGTCAACACAGCCTAGCGGGGGAGGAGACCCAGTACTTC
CDR3 protein: CASSQHSLAGEETQYF

J gene: TRBJ1-5
CDR3 length: 14
V gene: TRBV19
D gene: NA
clone size: NA
CDR3 DNA: TGTGCCAGTAGTATAGAAGATAGCAATCAGCCCCAGCATTTT
CDR3 protein: CASSIEDSNQPQHF

J gene: TRBJ1-3
CDR3 length: 15
V gene: TRBV29-1
D gene: NA
clone size: NA
CDR3 DNA: TGCAGCGTTGAATTGGTTTCGGGCACTGGAAACACCATATATTTT
CDR3 protein: CSVELVSGTGNTIYF

J gene: TRBJ2-7
CDR3 length: 16
V gene: TRBV5-4
D gene: TRBD1
clone size: NA
CDR3 DNA: TGTGCCAGCAGCAAACCGGGACAGGGGATTGCCTACGAGCAGTACTTC
CDR3 protein: CASSKPGQGIAYEQYF

J gene: TRBJ2-4
CDR3 length: 15
V gene: TRBV6-5
D gene: TRBD1
clone size: once
CDR3 DNA: TGTGCCAGCAGTTACGCCGGGACAGGTCAAAACATTCAGTACTTC
CDR3 protein: CASSYAGTGQNIQYF

J gene: TRBJ2-7
CDR3 length: 12
V gene: TRBV5-1
D gene: TRBD1
clone size: NA
CDR3 DNA: TGCGCCAGCAGCTCGGACAGGTCCGAGCAGTACTTC
CDR3 protein: CASSSDRSEQYF

J gene: TRBJ2-7
CDR3 length: 16
V gene: TRBV4-2
D gene: TRBD2
clone size: NA
CDR3 DNA: TGTGCCAGCAGCCTCGCTACTAGCGGCGACCCCTACGAGCAGTACTTC
CDR3 protein: CASSLATSGDPYEQYF

J gene: TRBJ1-1
CDR3 length: 11
V gene: TRBV4-2
D gene: NA
clone size: NA
CDR3 DNA: TGTGCCAGCAGCCAACACTATGAAGCTTTCTTT
CDR3 protein: CASSQHYEAFF

J gene: TRBJ2-3
CDR3 length: 16
V gene: TRBV18
D gene: NA
clone size: NA
CDR3 DNA: TGTGCCAGCTCACCACGTGCTAGCGAAGTTACAGATACGCAGTATTTT
CDR3 protein: CASSPRASEVTDTQYF

J gene: TRBJ1-2
CDR3 length: 15
V gene: TRBV6-6
D gene: NA
clone size: few
CDR3 DNA: TGTGCCAGCAGACTCAACAGGGACGGGGGCTATGGCTACACCTTC
CDR3 protein: CASRLNRDGGYGYTF

J gene: TRBJ1-2
CDR3 length: 15
V gene: TRBV28
D gene: TRBD1
clone size: NA
CDR3 DNA: TGTGCCAGCATCGCGCCAGGGGGCTTATCGGAAGGCTACACCTTC
CDR3 protein: CASIAPGGLSEGYTF

J gene: TRBJ1-2
CDR3 length: 11
V gene: TRBV30
D gene: NA
clone size: NA
CDR3 DNA: TGTGCCTGGGGGACCGGCGAGGGCTACACCTTC
CDR3 protein: CAWGTGEGYTF

J gene: TRBJ1-1
CDR3 length: 14
V gene: TRBV19
D gene: NA
clone size: NA
CDR3 DNA: TGTGCCAGTAGTATCCTGTCGGAGGCGAGGGCGGCTTTCTTT
CDR3 protein: CASSILSEARAAFF

J gene: TRBJ1-2
CDR3 length: 13
V gene: TRBV6-1
D gene: TRBD1
clone size: medium-sized
CDR3 DNA: TGTGCCAGCAGTCCCGGGACAGGGAATGGCTACACCTTC
CDR3 protein: CASSPGTGNGYTF

J gene: TRBJ1-6
CDR3 length: 12
V gene: TRBV6-5
D gene: NA
clone size: NA
CDR3 DNA: TGTGCCAGCAGTTCCCTAAATTCACCCCTCCACTTT
CDR3 protein: CASSSLNSPLHF

J gene: TRBJ1-4
CDR3 length: 15
V gene: TRBV30
D gene: NA
clone size: few
CDR3 DNA: TGTGCCTGGACCCTAGCCGGGAAGGTGAATGAAAAACTGTTTTTT
CDR3 protein: CAWTLAGKVNEKLFF

J gene: TRBJ1-5
CDR3 length: 15
V gene: TRBV19
D gene: NA
clone size: NA
CDR3 DNA: TGTGCCAGTAGTCTGGGGCAGGCTTTCAATCAGCCCCAGCATTTT
CDR3 protein: CASSLGQAFNQPQHF

J gene: TRBJ1-5
CDR3 length: 14
V gene: TRBV28
D gene: NA
clone size: NA
CDR3 DNA: TGTGCCAGCAGTTGGTCAGGGAAAGGGGAGCCCCAGCATTTT
CDR3 protein: CASSWSGKGEPQHF

J gene: TRBJ1-4
CDR3 length: 15
V gene: TRBV28
D gene: NA
clone size: NA
CDR3 DNA: TGTGCCAGCAGTTTACGGGGGTTCCGTAATGAAAAACTGTTTTTT
CDR3 protein: CASSLRGFRNEKLFF